This T cell receptor beta chain is drawn from a study of blood T cell repertoires in COVID-19. TCRdb keeps only in-frame clones here, not all; method: immunoSEQ multiplex PCR. Of 35,000 to 55,000 clones listed, 83% are singletons. J lost 5 bases, V lost 3 bases, and 14 bases had no gene match. Germline CDR1 MDHEN, CDR2 SYDVKM. This CDR3 region has 18 residues. The chain employs TRBV28 and TRBJ2-1; the match to TRBD2 covers 9 bases. The sequencing input was peripheral blood. The source is a man between 60 and 75 years old with active COVID-19. CDR3 nucleotide sequence: TGTGCCAGCAGTTTTCTGTCGGGCGGGTCTAGCGGGGACAATGAGCAGTTCTTC. Protein product: CASSFLSGGSSGDNEQFF.